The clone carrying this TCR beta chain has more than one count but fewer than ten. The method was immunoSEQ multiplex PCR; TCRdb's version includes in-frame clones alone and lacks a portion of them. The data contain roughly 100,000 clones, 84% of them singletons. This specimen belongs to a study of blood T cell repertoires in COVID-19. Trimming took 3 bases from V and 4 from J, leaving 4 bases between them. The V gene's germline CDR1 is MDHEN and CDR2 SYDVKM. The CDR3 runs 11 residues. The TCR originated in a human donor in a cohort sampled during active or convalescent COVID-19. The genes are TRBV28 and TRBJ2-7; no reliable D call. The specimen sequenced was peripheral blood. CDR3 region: CASSFKYEQYF. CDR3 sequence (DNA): TGTGCCAGCAGTTTTAAATACGAGCAGTACTTC.